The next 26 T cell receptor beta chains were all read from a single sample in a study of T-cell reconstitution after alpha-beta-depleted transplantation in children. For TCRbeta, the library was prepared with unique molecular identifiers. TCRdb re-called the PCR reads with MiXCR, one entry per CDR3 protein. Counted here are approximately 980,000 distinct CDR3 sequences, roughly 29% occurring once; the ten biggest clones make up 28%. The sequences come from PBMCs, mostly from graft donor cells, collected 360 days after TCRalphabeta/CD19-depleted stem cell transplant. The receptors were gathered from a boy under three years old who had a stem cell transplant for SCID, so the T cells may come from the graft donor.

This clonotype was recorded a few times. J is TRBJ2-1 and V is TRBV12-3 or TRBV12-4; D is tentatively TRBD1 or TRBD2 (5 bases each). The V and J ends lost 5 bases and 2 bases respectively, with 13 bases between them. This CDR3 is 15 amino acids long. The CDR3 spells CASSAGRDPYNEQFF. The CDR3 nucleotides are TGTGCCAGCAGTGCAGGGAGAGATCCCTACAATGAGCAGTTCTTC.

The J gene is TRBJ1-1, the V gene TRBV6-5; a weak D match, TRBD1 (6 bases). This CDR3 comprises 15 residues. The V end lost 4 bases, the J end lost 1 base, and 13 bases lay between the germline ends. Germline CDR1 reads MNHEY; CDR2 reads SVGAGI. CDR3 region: CASSFGDIRNTEAFF. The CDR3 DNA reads TGTGCCAGCAGTTTCGGGGACATCCGGAACACTGAAGCTTTCTTT.

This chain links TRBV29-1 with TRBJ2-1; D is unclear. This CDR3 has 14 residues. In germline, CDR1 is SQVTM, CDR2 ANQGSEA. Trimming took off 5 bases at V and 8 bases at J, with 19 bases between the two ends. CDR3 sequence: CSVFRSADWDEQFF. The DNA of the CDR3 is TGCAGCGTTTTCCGGTCAGCCGACTGGGATGAGCAGTTCTTC.

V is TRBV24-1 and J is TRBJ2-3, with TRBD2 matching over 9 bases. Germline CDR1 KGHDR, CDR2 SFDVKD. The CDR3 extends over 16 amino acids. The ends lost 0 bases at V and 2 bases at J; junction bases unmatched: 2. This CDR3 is CATSDLAGGPTDTQYF. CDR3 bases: TGTGCCACCAGTGATTTGGCGGGGGGGCCCACAGATACGCAGTATTTT.

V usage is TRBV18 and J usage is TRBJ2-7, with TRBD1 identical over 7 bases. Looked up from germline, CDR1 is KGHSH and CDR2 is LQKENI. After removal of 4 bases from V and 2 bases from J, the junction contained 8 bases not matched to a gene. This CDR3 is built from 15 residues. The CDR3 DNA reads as TGTGCCAGCTCACTACAACAGGGGCCTGCCTACGAGCAGTACTTC. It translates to CASSLQQGPAYEQYF.

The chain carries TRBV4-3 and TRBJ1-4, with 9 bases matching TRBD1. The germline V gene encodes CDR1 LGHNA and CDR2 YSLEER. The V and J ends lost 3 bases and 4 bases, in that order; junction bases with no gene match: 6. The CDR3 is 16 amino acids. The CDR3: CASSQGDRARNEKLFF. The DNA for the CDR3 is TGCGCCAGCAGCCAGGGGGACAGGGCCCGTAATGAAAAACTGTTTTTT.

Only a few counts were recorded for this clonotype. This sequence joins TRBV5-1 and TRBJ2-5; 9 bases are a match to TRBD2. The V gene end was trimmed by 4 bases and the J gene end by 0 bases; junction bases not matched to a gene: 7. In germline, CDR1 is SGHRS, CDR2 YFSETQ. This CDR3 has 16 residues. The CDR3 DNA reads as TGCGCCAGCAGCGGGCTAGCGGGGAAGTACCAAGAGACCCAGTACTTC. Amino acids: CASSGLAGKYQETQYF.

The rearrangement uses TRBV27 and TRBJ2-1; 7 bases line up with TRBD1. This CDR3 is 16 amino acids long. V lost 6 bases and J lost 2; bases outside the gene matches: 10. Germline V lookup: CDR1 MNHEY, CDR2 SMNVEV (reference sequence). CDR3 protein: CASSLHRGSPYNEQFF. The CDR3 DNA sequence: TGTGCCAGCAGCCTCCACAGGGGAAGCCCCTACAATGAGCAGTTCTTC.

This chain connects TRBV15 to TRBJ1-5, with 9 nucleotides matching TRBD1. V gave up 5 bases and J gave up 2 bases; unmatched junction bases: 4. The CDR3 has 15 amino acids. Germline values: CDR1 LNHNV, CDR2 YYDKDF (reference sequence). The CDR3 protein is CATSWDRVGNQPQHF. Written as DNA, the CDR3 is TGTGCCACCAGCTGGGACAGGGTAGGCAATCAGCCCCAGCATTTT. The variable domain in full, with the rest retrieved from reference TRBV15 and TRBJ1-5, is DAMVIQNPRYQVTQFGKPVTLSCSQTLNHNVMYWYQQKSSQAPKLLFHYYDKDFNNEADTPDNFQSRRPNTSFCFLDIRSPGLGDTAMYLCATSWDRVGNQPQHFGDGTRLSIL.

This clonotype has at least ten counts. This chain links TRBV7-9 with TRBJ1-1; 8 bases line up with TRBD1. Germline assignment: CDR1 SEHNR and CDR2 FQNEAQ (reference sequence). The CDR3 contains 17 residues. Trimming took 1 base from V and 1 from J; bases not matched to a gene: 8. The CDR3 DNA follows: TGTGCCAGCAGCTTAGTTCAGGGGGCCAACTGGAACACTGAAGCTTTCTTT. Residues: CASSLVQGANWNTEAFF. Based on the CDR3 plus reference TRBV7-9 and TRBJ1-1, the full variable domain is DTGVSQNPRHKITKRGQNVTFRCDPISEHNRLYWYRQTLGQGPEFLTYFQNEAQLEKSRLLSDRFSAERPKGSFSTLEIQRTEQGDSAMYLCASSLVQGANWNTEAFFGQGTRLTVV.

The CDR3: CASSLKPAWELFF. DNA for the CDR3: TGTGCCAGCAGCTTGAAGCCGGCCTGGGAGCTGTTTTTT. The V call is TRBV5-6, the J call TRBJ2-2; D is unclear. This CDR3 has 13 amino acids. The V and J ends lost 1 base and 9 bases respectively, with 10 bases between them. The V gene's germline CDR1 is SGHDT and CDR2 YYEEEE.

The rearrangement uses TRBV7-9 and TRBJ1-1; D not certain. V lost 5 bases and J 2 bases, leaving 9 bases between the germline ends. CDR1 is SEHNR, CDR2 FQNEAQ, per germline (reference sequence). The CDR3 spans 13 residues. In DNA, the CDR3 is TGTGCCAGCAGCCACCGCGGTAACACTGAAGCTTTCTTT. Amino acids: CASSHRGNTEAFF.

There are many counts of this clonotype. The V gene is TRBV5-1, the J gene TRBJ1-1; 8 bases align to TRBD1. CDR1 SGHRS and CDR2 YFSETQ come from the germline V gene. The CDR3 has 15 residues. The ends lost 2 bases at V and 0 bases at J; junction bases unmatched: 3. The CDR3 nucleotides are TGCGCCAGCAGCTTCGGACAGGGACTGAACACTGAAGCTTTCTTT. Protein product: CASSFGQGLNTEAFF. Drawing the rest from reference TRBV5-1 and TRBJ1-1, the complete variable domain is KAGVTQTPRYLIKTRGQQVTLSCSPISGHRSVSWYQQTPGQGLQFLFEYFSETQRNKGNFPGRFSGRQFSNSRSEMNVSTLELGDSALYLCASSFGQGLNTEAFFGQGTRLTVV.

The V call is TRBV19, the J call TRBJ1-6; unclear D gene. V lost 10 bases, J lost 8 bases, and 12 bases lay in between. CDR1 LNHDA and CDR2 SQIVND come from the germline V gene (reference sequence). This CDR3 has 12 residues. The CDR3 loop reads CATVQRDSPLHF. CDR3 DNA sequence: TGTGCCACCGTTCAGCGGGATTCACCCCTCCACTTT.

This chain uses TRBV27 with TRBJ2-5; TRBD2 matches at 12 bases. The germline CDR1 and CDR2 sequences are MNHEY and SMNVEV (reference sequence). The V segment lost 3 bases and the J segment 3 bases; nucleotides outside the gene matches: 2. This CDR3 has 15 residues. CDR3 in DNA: TGTGCCAGCAGTTTGCTAGCGGGGGGGGAAGAGACCCAGTACTTC. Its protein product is CASSLLAGGEETQYF.

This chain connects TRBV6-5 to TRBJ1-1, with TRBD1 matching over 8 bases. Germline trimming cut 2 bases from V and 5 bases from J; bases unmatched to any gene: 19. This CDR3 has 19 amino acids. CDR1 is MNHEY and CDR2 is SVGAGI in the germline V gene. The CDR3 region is CASSYGAGGAWGPGTEAFF. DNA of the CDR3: TGTGCCAGCAGTTACGGTGCAGGGGGCGCTTGGGGACCAGGAACTGAAGCTTTCTTT.

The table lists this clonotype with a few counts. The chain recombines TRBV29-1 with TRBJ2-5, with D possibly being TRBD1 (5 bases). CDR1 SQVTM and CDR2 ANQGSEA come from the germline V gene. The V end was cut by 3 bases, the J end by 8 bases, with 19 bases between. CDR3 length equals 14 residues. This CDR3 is CSVETGARLGTQYF. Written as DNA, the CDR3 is TGCAGCGTTGAGACTGGGGCCCGACTTGGAACCCAGTACTTC.

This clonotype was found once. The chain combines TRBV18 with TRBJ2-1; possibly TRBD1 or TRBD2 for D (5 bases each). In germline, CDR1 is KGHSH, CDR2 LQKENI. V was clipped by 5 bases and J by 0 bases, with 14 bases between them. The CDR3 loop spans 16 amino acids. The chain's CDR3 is CASSSYWGSSYNEQFF. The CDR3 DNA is TGTGCCAGCTCATCCTACTGGGGGAGCTCCTACAATGAGCAGTTCTTC.

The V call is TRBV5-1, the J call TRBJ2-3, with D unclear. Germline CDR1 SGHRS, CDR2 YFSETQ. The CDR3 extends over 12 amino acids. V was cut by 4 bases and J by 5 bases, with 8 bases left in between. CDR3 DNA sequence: TGCGCCAGCAGCACAGAGGTAGATACGCAGTATTTT. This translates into CASSTEVDTQYF.

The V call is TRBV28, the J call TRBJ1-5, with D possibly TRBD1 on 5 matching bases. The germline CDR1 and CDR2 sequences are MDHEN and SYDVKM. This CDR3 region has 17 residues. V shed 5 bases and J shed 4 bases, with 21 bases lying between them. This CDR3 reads CASSAGPPGTPNQPQHF. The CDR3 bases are TGTGCCAGCAGTGCCGGGCCACCGGGGACGCCAAATCAGCCCCAGCATTTT.

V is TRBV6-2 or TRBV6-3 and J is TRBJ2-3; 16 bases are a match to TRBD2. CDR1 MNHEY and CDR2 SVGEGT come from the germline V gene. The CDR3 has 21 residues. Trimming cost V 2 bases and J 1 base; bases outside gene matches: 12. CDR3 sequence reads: CASSYLAPGLAGGLGTDTQYF. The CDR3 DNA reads TGTGCCAGCAGTTACCTAGCCCCGGGACTAGCGGGGGGGTTGGGCACAGATACGCAGTATTTT.

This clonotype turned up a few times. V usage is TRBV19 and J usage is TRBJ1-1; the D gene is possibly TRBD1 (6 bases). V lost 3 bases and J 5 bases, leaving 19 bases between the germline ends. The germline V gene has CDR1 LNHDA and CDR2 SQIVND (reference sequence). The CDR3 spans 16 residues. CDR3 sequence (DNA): TGTGCCAGTAGTATGAAACCCCTACAGGGCATTACTGAAGCTTTCTTT. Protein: CASSMKPLQGITEAFF.

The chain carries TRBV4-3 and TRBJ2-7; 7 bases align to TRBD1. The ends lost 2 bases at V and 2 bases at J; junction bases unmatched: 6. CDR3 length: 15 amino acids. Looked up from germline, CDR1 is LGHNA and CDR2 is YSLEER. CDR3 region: CASSQHPDRPYEQYF. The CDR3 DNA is TGCGCCAGCAGCCAACACCCGGACAGGCCCTACGAGCAGTACTTC.

CDR3 in DNA: TGTGCTAGTGGTTTGGTCGCACTAGCGACCTACAATGAGCAGTTCTTC. Translated, it gives CASGLVALATYNEQFF. The V and J genes are TRBV12-5 and TRBJ2-1; 7 bases align to TRBD2. Trimming took 0 bases from V and 2 from J; bases not matched to a gene: 4. The CDR3 totals 16 residues. Germline CDR1 LGHNT, CDR2 FRNRAP.

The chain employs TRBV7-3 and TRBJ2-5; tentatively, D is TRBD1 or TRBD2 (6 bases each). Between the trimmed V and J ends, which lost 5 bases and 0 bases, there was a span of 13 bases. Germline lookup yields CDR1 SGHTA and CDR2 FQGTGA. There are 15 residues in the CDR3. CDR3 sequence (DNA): TGTGCCAGCAGCCCTAGGGGGGCGTACCAAGAGACCCAGTACTTC. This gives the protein CASSPRGAYQETQYF.

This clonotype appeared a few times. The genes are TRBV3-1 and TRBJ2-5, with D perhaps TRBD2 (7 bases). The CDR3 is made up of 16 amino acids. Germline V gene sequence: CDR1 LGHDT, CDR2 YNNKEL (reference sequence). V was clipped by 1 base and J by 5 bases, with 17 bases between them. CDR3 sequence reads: CASSQAGEGVRETQYF. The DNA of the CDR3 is TGTGCCAGCAGCCAAGCCGGGGAGGGGGTACGGGAGACCCAGTACTTC.